The 20 T cell receptor beta chains below come from one sample, sequenced in a study of post-analysis software for immune sequencing data. Study-level results: TRBV segments more frequent in patients than in controls numbered roughly 5 and included TRBV5-6, TRBV5-1 and TRBV20-1.

cDNA libraries for TCR beta contained unique molecular identifiers. TCRdb used MiXCR to reprocess the PCR reads, holding one entry per CDR3 protein. The sample carries about 820,000 distinct CDR3 sequences, under 70% recorded once. Their cognate antigens are unknown. Sequenced input: blood. The receptors were sampled from a girl aged 10 to 17 with multiple sclerosis.

The chain is built from TRBV11-2 and TRBJ2-2; maybe TRBD1 (5 bases). The length of the CDR3 is 17 residues. V was shortened by 5 bases and J by 0 bases, with 16 bases between the two germline ends. The germline CDR1 and CDR2 sequences are SGHAT and FQNNGV. The CDR3 DNA reads as TGTGCCAGCAGCCGTCAAAGAAGGGGCCCGAACACCGGGGAGCTGTTTTTT. It yields the protein CASSRQRRGPNTGELFF.

This chain links TRBV7-6 with TRBJ2-5; weak D call: TRBD2 (5 bases). TRBJ2-7 explains the end of the DNA better; the J call may be wrong. The CDR3 sequence is 16 residues long. CDR1 and CDR2 from the germline V gene are SGHVS and FNYEAQ. The CDR3 nucleotides are TGTGCCAGCAGCTTAGATGCTAGCCCGTACTCGGACGAGCAGTACTTC. Encoded protein: CASSLDASPYSDEQYF.

The chain recombines TRBV7-6 with TRBJ1-1; no firm D call. V was trimmed by 5 bases and J by 4 bases, leaving 11 bases between them. Germline CDR1 SGHVS, CDR2 FNYEAQ. This CDR3 is built from 13 residues. CDR3 bases: TGTGCCAGCAGCCGAAGGCGGGGCACTGAAGCTTTCTTT. Its protein is CASSRRRGTEAFF. The complete variable domain, with remaining parts taken from reference TRBV7-6 and TRBJ1-1, reads GAGVSQSPRYKVTKRGQDVALRCDPISGHVSLYWYRQALGQGPEFLTYFNYEAQQDKSGLPNDRFSAERPEGSISTLTIQRTEQRDSAMYRCASSRRRGTEAFFGQGTRLTVV.

This sequence joins TRBV7-2 and TRBJ1-1; D is unclear. CDR1 and CDR2 from the germline V gene are SGHTA and FQGNSA. The CDR3 is 16 residues long. Trimming took off 2 bases at V and 4 bases at J, with 17 bases between the two ends. The CDR3 coding sequence is TGTGCCAGCAGCTTACGGCCGACCTCTATTGGCACTGAAGCTTTCTTT. This codes for CASSLRPTSIGTEAFF.

This chain connects TRBV5-1 to TRBJ2-3; a possible D gene is TRBD1 (6 bases). Germline V gene data show CDR1 as SGHRS and CDR2 as YFSETQ. The CDR3 sequence is 16 residues long. V lost 7 bases to trimming and J lost 1 base, with 19 bases between them. As DNA, the CDR3 is TGCGCCAGCGCCCAAACCTCAGGGGTTCGCACAGATACGCAGTATTTT. It specifies CASAQTSGVRTDTQYF.

This clonotype was counted between two and nine times. The rearrangement joins TRBV10-3 to TRBJ2-3; 9 positions agree with TRBD1. Germline V gene sequence: CDR1 ENHRY, CDR2 SYGVKD. The CDR3 totals 14 residues. After removal of 10 bases from V and 4 bases from J, the junction contained 9 bases not matched to a gene. As DNA, the CDR3 is TGTGCCACAAGGGACAGGGCTCTCCCAGATACGCAGTATTTT. Protein: CATRDRALPDTQYF.

This chain connects TRBV20-1 to TRBJ2-5; unclear D gene. The DNA matches TRBJ2-7 better at its end, which makes the J call doubtful. The CDR3 spans 12 residues. The V gene's germline CDR1 is DFQATT and CDR2 SNEGSKA (reference sequence). The CDR3 DNA follows: TGCAGTGCTAGGTTCGGACCATACGAGCAGTACTTC. It specifies CSARFGPYEQYF.

This clonotype was detected only once. The chain has TRBV6-2 or TRBV6-3 and TRBJ2-7, with a weak D call TRBD2 (6 bases). V was cut by 0 bases and J by 1 base, with 13 bases left in between. In germline, CDR1 is MNHEY, CDR2 SVGEGT. This CDR3 contains 16 residues. CDR3 in amino acids: CASSYSRREISYEQYF. The CDR3 DNA reads as TGTGCCAGCAGTTACTCGAGACGGGAGATATCCTACGAGCAGTACTTC.

This clonotype was seen a handful of times. The V gene is TRBV7-2, the J gene TRBJ2-5; TRBD2 aligns across 7 bases. CDR1 SGHTA and CDR2 FQGNSA come from the germline V gene. This CDR3 region has 15 residues. V shed 4 bases and J 1 base; nucleotides not matched to a gene: 6. The CDR3, as DNA: TGTGCCAGCAGCTCTGTAGCGGGCATCCAAGAGACCCAGTACTTC. Residues: CASSSVAGIQETQYF. Full variable domain (missing parts from reference TRBV7-2 and TRBJ2-5): GAGVSQSPSNKVTEKGKDVELRCDPISGHTALYWYRQSLGQGLEFLIYFQGNSAPDKSGLPSDRFSAERTGGSVSTLTIQRTQQEDSAVYLCASSSVAGIQETQYFGPGTRLLVL.

The rearrangement uses TRBV27 and TRBJ1-2; 10 bases fit TRBD1. Germline-derived CDR1 and CDR2 are MNHEY and SMNVEV (reference sequence). This CDR3 region has 15 residues. The V and J ends lost 5 bases and 4 bases, in that order; junction bases with no gene match: 7. The CDR3 sequence is CASSMQTGGGYGYTF. The DNA for the CDR3 is TGTGCCAGCAGTATGCAGACAGGGGGCGGCTATGGCTACACCTTC.

In this sample, this clonotype turned up a few times. J is TRBJ2-5 and V is TRBV7-6; tentative D call: TRBD2 (5 bases). The CDR3 is made up of 14 amino acids. Looked up from germline, CDR1 is SGHVS and CDR2 is FNYEAQ. V dropped 5 bases and J dropped 11 bases, with 21 bases sitting between them. Here the CDR3 reads CASSPRGVPREQYF. The CDR3 DNA reads TGTGCCAGCAGCCCCCGGGGAGTCCCTAGAGAGCAGTACTTC.

The chain employs TRBV5-1 and TRBJ2-3; D gene unclear. This CDR3 is 13 amino acids long. V lost 1 base to trimming and J lost 4 bases, with 7 bases between them. From germline, CDR1 is SGHRS and CDR2 YFSETQ. CDR3 region: CASSLTPPDTQYF. CDR3 sequence (DNA): TGCGCCAGCAGCTTGACCCCCCCAGATACGCAGTATTTT.

This clonotype was observed a handful of times. V and J are TRBV6-6 and TRBJ2-6, with 8 bases matching TRBD1. Losses at the gene ends were 5 bases for V and 2 bases for J; bases not matched to a gene: 5. The CDR3 runs to 16 residues. The germline V gene encodes CDR1 MNHNY and CDR2 SVGAGI (reference sequence). CDR3: CASSITQGAGANVLTF. The CDR3 DNA is TGTGCCAGCAGTATTACACAGGGGGCTGGGGCCAACGTCCTGACTTTC.

The chain has TRBV5-1 and TRBJ2-4, with 10 bases lining up with TRBD2. The J call may be in error: the DNA end matches TRBJ2-7 better. CDR3 size: 15 residues. CDR1 and CDR2 from the germline V gene are SGHRS and YFSETQ. CDR3 in DNA: TGCGCCAGCAGCTCCGGACTAGCGGAAGCCTACGAGCAGTACTTC. It encodes CASSSGLAEAYEQYF.

About this clonotype: One end of the junction fails to match germline, which may point to a read error. This chain links TRBV7-7 with TRBJ2-1; D is undetermined. The CDR3 totals 15 residues. In germline, CDR1 is SSHAT, CDR2 FNYEAQ (reference sequence). The CDR3 here is CASSLGEAAYNEQFF. The CDR3 bases are TGTGCTAGCAGCTTAGGCGAGGCTGCCTACAATGAGCAGTTCTTC. The full variable domain, with the rest looked up from reference TRBV7-7 and TRBJ2-1, is GAGVSQSPRYKVTKRGQDVTLRCDPISSHATLYWYQQALGQGPEFLTYFNYEAQPDKSGLPSDRFSAERPEGSISTLTIQRTEQRDSAMYRCASSLGEAAYNEQFFGPGTRLTVL.

CDR3 region: CAVSGTKNEQFF. CDR3 sequence (DNA): TGTGCCGTTAGCGGGACAAAAAATGAGCAGTTCTTC. This chain connects TRBV10-3 to TRBJ2-1; 8 positions agree with TRBD2. The CDR3 spans 12 residues. Per the germline V gene, CDR1 is ENHRY and CDR2 is SYGVKD. Trimming cost V 11 bases and J 7 bases; bases outside gene matches: 7.

The chain has TRBV29-1 and TRBJ2-5, with no clear D. The CDR3 contains 13 residues. V dropped 5 bases and J dropped 5 bases, with 15 bases sitting between them. CDR1 and CDR2 from the germline V gene are SQVTM and ANQGSEA. This chain's CDR3 is CSVRFGGRETQYF. CDR3 bases: TGCAGCGTTCGGTTTGGTGGCCGGGAGACCCAGTACTTC. The full variable domain, its missing parts supplied by reference TRBV29-1 and TRBJ2-5, is SAVISQKPSRDICQRGTSLTIQCQVDSQVTMMFWYRQQPGQSLTLIATANQGSEATYESGFVIDKFPISRPNLTFSTLTVSNMSPEDSSIYLCSVRFGGRETQYFGPGTRLLVL.

This clonotype was detected only once. This rearrangement joins TRBV7-9 to TRBJ1-1; TRBD1 agrees at 10 bases. The CDR3 runs 16 residues. Germline lookup yields CDR1 SEHNR and CDR2 FQNEAQ (reference sequence). The junction had 10 bases not matched to a gene; V was cut back by 5 bases and J by 4 bases. CDR3 bases: TGTGCCAGCAGCGTTGACAGGGGGCGCGGGGGCACTGAAGCTTTCTTT. Its translation: CASSVDRGRGGTEAFF. The full variable domain, completed using reference TRBV7-9 and TRBJ1-1, is DTGVSQNPRHKITKRGQNVTFRCDPISEHNRLYWYRQTLGQGPEFLTYFQNEAQLEKSRLLSDRFSAERPKGSFSTLEIQRTEQGDSAMYLCASSVDRGRGGTEAFFGQGTRLTVV.

The chain is built from TRBV28 and TRBJ1-5, with TRBD1 identical over 8 bases. The CDR3 sequence is 13 residues long. After removal of 6 bases from V and 5 bases from J, the junction contained 3 bases not matched to a gene. Germline V gives CDR1 MDHEN, CDR2 SYDVKM. The CDR3 protein is CASSEQGDQPQHF. In DNA form, the CDR3 reads TGTGCCAGCAGCGAACAGGGGGATCAGCCCCAGCATTTT. Complete variable domain (other parts from reference TRBV28 and TRBJ1-5): DVKVTQSSRYLVKRTGEKVFLECVQDMDHENMFWYRQDPGLGLRLIYFSYDVKMKEKGDIPEGYSVSREKKERFSLILESASTNQTSMYLCASSEQGDQPQHFGDGTRLSIL.

The rearrangement links TRBV7-6 to TRBJ1-1, with unresolved D. CDR1 is SGHVS, CDR2 FNYEAQ, per germline. This CDR3 comprises 12 residues. V lost 5 bases and J lost 11, with 15 bases in between. The CDR3 loop is CASSPIHPRAFF. In nucleotides, the CDR3 is TGTGCCAGCAGCCCGATACATCCCAGGGCTTTCTTT.